Below, 5 T cell receptor beta chains from the same sample are listed, as sequenced in a study of graft-versus-host responses after intestinal transplantation. Produced via immunoSEQ multiplex PCR; TCRdb's table is partial and in-frame only. The sample carries tens of thousands of clones, roughly 80% recorded once. These receptors have no identified antigens. This specimen consisted of unstimulated CD8+ T cells sorted from spleen or lymph node cells, obtained before intestinal transplant. Receptor source: a human donor who received an intestinal transplant.

This clone has only a few counts. The chain links TRBV28 to TRBJ2-7, with 12 bases lining up with TRBD2. The germline V gene encodes CDR1 MDHEN and CDR2 SYDVKM. The CDR3 spans 16 residues. Trimming took 6 bases from V and 12 from J; bases not matched to a gene: 18. The CDR3 spells CASSQPTDGLAGLGYF. CDR3 coding DNA: TGTGCCAGCAGCCAACCTACTGACGGACTAGCGGGATTAGGGTACTTC. The full variable domain, completed using reference TRBV28 and TRBJ2-7, is DVKVTQSSRYLVKRTGEKVFLECVQDMDHENMFWYRQDPGLGLRLIYFSYDVKMKEKGDIPEGYSVSREKKERFSLILESASTNQTSMYLCASSQPTDGLAGLGYFGPGTRLTVT.

This clone showed up just once. Other DNA sequences in this specimen translate into the identical CDR3. This sequence joins TRBV19 and TRBJ2-7; a possible D gene is TRBD1 (6 bases). V dropped 1 base and J dropped 4 bases, with 14 bases sitting between them. Germline-derived CDR1 and CDR2 are LNHDA and SQIVND (reference sequence). This CDR3 is 15 amino acids long. This chain's CDR3 is CASSIGPGVGYEQYF. The CDR3 DNA sequence: TGTGCCAGTAGTATAGGCCCAGGGGTAGGGTACGAGCAGTACTTC.

The chain links TRBV2 to TRBJ1-1, with 7 nucleotides matching TRBD1. Germline CDR1 SNHLY, CDR2 FYNNEI. The CDR3 runs to 15 residues. Trimming removed 2 bases from V and 6 bases from J; junction bases left unmatched: 9. The CDR3 loop reads CASSERMEGAAEAFF. CDR3 DNA: TGTGCCAGCAGTGAAAGGATGGAGGGGGCGGCTGAAGCTTTCTTT. The full variable domain, in which reference TRBV2 and TRBJ1-1 provide the parts outside the CDR3, is EPEVTQTPSHQVTQMGQEVILRCVPISNHLYFYWYRQILGQKVEFLVSFYNNEISEKSEIFDDQFSVERPDGSNFTLKIRSTKLEDSAMYFCASSERMEGAAEAFFGQGTRLTVV.

The V gene is TRBV21-1, the J gene TRBJ2-5; the D call of TRBD2 is as the table states it, not checked on the DNA. TRBV21-1 represents a pseudogene. The CDR3 has 14 amino acids. CDR3 sequence reads: CATPRLAGEETQYF. The DNA of the CDR3 is TGTGCCACCCCCCGGCTAGCGGGGGAAGAGACCCAGTACTTC.

The chain carries TRBV7-9 and TRBJ2-7; TRBD2 is a possible D gene (6 bases). Trimming left V 1 base short and J 6 bases short, with 10 bases between. Germline-derived CDR1 and CDR2 are SEHNR and FQNEAQ (reference sequence). This CDR3 has 13 amino acids. The CDR3 protein is CASSLGRGTEQYF. CDR3 DNA: TGTGCCAGCAGCTTAGGACGCGGGACCGAGCAGTACTTC.